Sequencing of this T cell receptor beta chain was carried out in a study of a mutant IDH1 vaccine in newly diagnosed glioma. At the level of the study: Each patient was administered eight vaccinations, scheduled in weeks 1, 3, 5, 7, 11, 15, 19 and 23.

As for time point: week 5, during vaccination. It was 300 ug of mutant IDH1 20-mer peptide that made up each vaccine dose, given with topical imiquimod. Notes on this clone: Its target is unknown.

Germline values: CDR1 MNHEY, CDR2 SMNVEV (reference sequence). The trim removed 5 bases at V and 4 bases at J, leaving 11 bases unmatched. This CDR3 contains 15 residues. Only in-frame clones appear in the TCRdb table, and some are missing; sequencing was by immunoSEQ multiplex PCR. The sample yields around 30,000 clones, about 56% seen once. The receptor was isolated from a woman between 18 and 30 years old with glioma. The genes are TRBV27 and TRBJ2-7, with 7 bases that match TRBD1. The material was PBMCs, obtained from a glioma patient whose treatment included an IDH1 peptide vaccine. The CDR3 protein is CASSIYTGAGYEQYF. DNA for the CDR3: TGTGCCAGCAGTATTTACACAGGGGCGGGTTACGAGCAGTACTTC.